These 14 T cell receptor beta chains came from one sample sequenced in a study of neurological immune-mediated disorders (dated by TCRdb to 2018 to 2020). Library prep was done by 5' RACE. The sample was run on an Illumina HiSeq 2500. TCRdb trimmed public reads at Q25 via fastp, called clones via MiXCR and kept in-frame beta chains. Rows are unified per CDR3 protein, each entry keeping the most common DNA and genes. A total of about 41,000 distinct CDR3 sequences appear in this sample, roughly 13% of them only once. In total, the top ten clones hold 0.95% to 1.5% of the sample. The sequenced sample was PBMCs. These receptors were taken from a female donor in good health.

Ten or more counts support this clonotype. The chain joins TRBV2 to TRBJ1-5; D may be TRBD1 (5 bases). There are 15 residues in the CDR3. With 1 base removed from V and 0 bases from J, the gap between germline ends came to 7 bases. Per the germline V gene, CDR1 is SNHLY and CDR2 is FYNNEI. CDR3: CASSEGGVSNQPQHF. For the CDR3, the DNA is TGTGCCAGCAGTGAAGGAGGGGTTAGCAATCAGCCCCAGCATTTT.

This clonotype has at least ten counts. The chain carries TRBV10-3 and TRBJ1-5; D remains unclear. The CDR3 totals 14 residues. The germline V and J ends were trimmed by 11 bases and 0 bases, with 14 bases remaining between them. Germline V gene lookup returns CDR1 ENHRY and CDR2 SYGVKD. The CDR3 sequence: CASAETHSNQPQHF. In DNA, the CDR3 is TGTGCCTCAGCAGAGACCCATAGCAATCAGCCCCAGCATTTT.

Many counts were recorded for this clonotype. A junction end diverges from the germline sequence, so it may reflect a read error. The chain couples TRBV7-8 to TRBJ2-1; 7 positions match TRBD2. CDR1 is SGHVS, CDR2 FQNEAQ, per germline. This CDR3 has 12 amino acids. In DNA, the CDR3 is TGTGCCAGCAGCGGGCGCGGGAGCAGAGGGATCTTC. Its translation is CASSGRGSRGIF.

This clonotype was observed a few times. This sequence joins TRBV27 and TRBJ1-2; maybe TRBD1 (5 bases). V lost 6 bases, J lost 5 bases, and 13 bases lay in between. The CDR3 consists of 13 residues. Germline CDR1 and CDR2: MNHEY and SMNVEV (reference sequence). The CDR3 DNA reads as TGTGCCAGCAGGGTCGCGGGGCAGTATGGCTACACCTTC. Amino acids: CASRVAGQYGYTF.

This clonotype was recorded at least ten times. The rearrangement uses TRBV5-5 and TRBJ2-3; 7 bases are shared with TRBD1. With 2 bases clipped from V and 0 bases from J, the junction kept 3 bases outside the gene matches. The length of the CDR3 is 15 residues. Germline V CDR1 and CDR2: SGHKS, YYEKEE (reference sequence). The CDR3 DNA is TGTGCCAGCAGCTTCGGGACAGCTAGCACAGATACGCAGTATTTT. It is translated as CASSFGTASTDTQYF.

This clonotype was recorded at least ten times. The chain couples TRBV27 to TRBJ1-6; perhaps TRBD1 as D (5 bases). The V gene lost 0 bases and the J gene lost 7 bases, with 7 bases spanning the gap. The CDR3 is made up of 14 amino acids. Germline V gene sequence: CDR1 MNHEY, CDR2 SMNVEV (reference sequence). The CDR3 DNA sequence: TGTGCCAGCAGTTTATCACAGGCCAATTCACCCCTCCACTTT. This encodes CASSLSQANSPLHF.

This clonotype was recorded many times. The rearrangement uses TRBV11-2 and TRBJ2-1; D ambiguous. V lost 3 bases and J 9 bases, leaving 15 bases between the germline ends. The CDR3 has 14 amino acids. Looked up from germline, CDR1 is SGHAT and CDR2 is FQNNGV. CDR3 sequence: CASSLSAPPTEQFF. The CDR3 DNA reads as TGTGCCAGCAGCTTGAGTGCCCCCCCAACTGAGCAGTTCTTC.

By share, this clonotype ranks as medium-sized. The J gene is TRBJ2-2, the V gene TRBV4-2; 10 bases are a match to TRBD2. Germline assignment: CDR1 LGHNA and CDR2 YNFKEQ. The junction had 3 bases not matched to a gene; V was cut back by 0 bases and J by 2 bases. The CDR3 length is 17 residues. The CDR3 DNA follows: TGTGCCAGCAGCCAAGAGCTAGCGGGGGCCAACACCGGGGAGCTGTTTTTT. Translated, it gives CASSQELAGANTGELFF.

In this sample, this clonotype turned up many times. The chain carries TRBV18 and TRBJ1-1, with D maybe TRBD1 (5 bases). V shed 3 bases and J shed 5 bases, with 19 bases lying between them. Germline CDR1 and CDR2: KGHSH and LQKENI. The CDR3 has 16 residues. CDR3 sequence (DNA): TGTGCCAGCTCACCCCTTAGTTCTCGACAGACTACTGAAGCTTTCTTT. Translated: CASSPLSSRQTTEAFF.

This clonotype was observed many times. CDR3 sequence (DNA): TGTGCCAGCAGCCAGCCGGGACAGCAAGCTAACTATGGCTACACCTTC. Translated: CASSQPGQQANYGYTF. The chain joins TRBV5-6 to TRBJ1-2; 7 bases are a match to TRBD1. The CDR3 covers 16 residues. With V trimmed by 4 bases and J by 0 bases, 9 bases remained unmatched. Germline V gene data show CDR1 as SGHDT and CDR2 as YYEEEE.

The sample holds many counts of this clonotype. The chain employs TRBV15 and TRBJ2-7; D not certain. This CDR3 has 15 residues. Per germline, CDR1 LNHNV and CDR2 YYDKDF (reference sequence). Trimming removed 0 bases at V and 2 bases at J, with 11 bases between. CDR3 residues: CATSRDPGFTYEQYF. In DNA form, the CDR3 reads TGTGCCACCAGCAGAGACCCAGGATTTACCTACGAGCAGTACTTC.

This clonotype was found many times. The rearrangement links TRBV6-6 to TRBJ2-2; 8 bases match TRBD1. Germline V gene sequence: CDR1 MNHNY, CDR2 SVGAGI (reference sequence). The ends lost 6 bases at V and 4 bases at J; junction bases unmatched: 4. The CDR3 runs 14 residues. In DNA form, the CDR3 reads TGTGCCAGCAGAGGACAGGGAACCACCGGGGAGCTGTTTTTT. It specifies CASRGQGTTGELFF.

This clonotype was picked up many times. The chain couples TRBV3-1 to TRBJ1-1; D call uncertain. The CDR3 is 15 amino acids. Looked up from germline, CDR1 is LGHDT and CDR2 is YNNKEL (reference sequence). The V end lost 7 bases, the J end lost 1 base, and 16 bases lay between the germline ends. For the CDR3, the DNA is TGTGCCAGCACACCCACTCGCTCGCCGAACACTGAAGCTTTCTTT. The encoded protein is CASTPTRSPNTEAFF.

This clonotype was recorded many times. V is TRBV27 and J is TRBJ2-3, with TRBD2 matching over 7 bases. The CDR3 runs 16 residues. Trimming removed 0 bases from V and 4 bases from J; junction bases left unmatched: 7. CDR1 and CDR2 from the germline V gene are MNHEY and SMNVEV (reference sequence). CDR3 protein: CASSLSGGRNADTQYF. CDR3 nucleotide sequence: TGTGCCAGCAGTTTATCGGGGGGGAGGAACGCAGATACGCAGTATTTT.